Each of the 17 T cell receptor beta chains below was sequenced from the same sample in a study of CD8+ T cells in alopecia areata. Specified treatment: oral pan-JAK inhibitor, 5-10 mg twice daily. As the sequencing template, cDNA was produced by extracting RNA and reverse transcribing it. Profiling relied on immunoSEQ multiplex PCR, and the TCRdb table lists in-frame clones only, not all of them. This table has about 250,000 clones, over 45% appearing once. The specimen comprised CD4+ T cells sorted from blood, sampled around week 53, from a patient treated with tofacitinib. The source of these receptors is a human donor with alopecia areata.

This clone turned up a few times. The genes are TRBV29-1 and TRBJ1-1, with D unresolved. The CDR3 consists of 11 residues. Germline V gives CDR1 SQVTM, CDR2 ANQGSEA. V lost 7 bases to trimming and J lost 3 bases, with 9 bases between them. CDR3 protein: CSAAWDTEAFF. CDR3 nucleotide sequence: TGCAGCGCCGCTTGGGACACTGAAGCTTTCTTT. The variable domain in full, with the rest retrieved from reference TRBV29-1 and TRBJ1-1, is SAVISQKPSRDICQRGTSLTIQCQVDSQVTMMFWYRQQPGQSLTLIATANQGSEATYESGFVIDKFPISRPNLTFSTLTVSNMSPEDSSIYLCSAAWDTEAFFGQGTRLTVV.

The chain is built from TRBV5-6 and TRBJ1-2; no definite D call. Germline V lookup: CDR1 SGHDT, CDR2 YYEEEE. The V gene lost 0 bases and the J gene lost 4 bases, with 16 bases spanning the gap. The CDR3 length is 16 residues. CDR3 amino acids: CASSLAVTPAVYGYTF. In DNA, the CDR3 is TGTGCCAGCAGCTTGGCCGTGACCCCAGCCGTCTATGGCTACACCTTC.

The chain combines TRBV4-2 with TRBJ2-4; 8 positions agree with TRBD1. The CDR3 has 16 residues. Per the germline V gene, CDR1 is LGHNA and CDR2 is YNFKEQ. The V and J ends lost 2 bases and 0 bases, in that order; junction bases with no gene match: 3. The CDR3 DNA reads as TGTGCCAGCAGCCAACCAGGACAGGGAGCCAAAAACATTCAGTACTTC. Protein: CASSQPGQGAKNIQYF.

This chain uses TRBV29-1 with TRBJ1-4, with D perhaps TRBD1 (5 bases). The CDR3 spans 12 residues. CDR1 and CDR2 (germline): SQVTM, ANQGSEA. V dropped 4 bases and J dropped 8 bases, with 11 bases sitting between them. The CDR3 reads CSVGGGTEKLFF. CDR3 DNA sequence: TGCAGCGTTGGTGGGGGGACCGAAAAACTGTTTTTT.

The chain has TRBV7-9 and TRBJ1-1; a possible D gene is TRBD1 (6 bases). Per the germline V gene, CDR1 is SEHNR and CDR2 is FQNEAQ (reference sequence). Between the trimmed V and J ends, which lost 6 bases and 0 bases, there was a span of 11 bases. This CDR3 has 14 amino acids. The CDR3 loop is CASRLTGVNTEAFF. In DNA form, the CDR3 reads TGTGCCAGCAGGCTGACAGGAGTGAACACTGAAGCTTTCTTT.

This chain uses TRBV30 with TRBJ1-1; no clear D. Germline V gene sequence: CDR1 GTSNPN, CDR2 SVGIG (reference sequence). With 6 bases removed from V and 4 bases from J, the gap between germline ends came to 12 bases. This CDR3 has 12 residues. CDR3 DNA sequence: TGTGCCTGTTCCCCGGTTGGCACTGAAGCTTTCTTT. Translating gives CACSPVGTEAFF.

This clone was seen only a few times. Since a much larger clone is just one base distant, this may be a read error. This CDR3 is CASSFGSQETQYF. Here the CDR3 DNA reads TGTGCCAGCAGCTTCGGCAGCCAAGAGACCCAGTACTTC. The genes are TRBV11-2 and TRBJ2-5, with D unresolved. The CDR3 runs 13 residues. In germline, CDR1 is SGHAT, CDR2 FQNNGV. V dropped 3 bases and J dropped 1 base, with 6 bases sitting between them.

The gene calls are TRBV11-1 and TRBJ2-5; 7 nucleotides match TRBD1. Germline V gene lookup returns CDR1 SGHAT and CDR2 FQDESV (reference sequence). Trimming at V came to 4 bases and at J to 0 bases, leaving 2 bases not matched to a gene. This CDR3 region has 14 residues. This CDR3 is CASSSGTDQETQYF. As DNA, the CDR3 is TGTGCCAGCAGCTCCGGGACAGACCAAGAGACCCAGTACTTC.

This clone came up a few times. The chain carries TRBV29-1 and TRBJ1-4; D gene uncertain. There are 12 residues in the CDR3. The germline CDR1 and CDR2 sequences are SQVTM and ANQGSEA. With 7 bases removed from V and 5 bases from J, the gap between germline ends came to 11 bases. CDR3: CSGASGNEKLFF. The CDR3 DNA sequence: TGCAGCGGAGCCAGCGGGAATGAAAAACTGTTTTTT.

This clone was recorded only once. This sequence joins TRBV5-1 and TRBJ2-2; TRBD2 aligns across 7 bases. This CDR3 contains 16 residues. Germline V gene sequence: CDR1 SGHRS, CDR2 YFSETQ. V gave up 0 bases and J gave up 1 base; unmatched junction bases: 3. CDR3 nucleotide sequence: TGCGCCAGCAGCTTGGAGCCTAGCGGGAACACCGGGGAGCTGTTTTTT. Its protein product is CASSLEPSGNTGELFF.

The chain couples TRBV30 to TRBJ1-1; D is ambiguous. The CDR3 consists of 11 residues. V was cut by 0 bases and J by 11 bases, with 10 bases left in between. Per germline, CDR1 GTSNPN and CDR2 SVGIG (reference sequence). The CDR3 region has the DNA TGTGCCTGGAGTGTAGCGGGGATGGCTTTCTTT. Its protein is CAWSVAGMAFF.

The CDR3 here is CSFQRGYEQFF. The CDR3 nucleotides read TGCAGCTTCCAGCGGGGCTATGAGCAGTTCTTC. The chain is built from TRBV29-1 and TRBJ2-1; 7 positions match TRBD2. The V and J ends lost 8 bases and 8 bases, in that order; junction bases with no gene match: 6. Germline V gene lookup returns CDR1 SQVTM and CDR2 ANQGSEA. The CDR3 length is 11 residues.

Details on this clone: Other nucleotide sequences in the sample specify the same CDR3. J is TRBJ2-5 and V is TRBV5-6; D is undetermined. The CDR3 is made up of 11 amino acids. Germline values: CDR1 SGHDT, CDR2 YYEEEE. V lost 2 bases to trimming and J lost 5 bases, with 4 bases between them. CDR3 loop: CASSFSETQYF. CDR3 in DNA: TGTGCCAGCAGCTTTTCGGAGACCCAGTACTTC.

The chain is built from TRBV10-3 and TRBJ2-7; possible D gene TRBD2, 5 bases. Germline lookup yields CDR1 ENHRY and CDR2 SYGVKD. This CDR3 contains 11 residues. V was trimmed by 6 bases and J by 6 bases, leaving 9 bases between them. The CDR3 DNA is TGTGCCATCAGCCCGGCGGGCGAGCAGTACTTC. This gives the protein CAISPAGEQYF.

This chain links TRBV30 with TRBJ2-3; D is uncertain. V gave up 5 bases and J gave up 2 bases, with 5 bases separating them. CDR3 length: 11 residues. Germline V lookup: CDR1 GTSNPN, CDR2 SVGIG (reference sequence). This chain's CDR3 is CAWGHTDTQYF. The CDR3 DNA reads TGTGCCTGGGGCCACACAGATACGCAGTATTTT.

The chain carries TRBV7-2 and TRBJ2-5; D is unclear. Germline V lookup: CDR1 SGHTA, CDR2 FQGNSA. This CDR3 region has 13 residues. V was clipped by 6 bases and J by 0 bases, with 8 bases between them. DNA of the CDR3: TGTGCCAGCAGGACCGGCAACCAAGAGACCCAGTACTTC. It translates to CASRTGNQETQYF.

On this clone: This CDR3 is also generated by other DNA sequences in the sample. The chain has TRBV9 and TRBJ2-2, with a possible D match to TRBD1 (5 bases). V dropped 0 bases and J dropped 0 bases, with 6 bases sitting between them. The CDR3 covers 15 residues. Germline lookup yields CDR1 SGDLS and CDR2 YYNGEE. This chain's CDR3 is CASSVGGANTGELFF. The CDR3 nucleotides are TGTGCCAGCAGCGTAGGGGGCGCGAACACCGGGGAGCTGTTTTTT. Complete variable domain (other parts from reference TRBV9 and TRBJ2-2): DSGVTQTPKHLITATGQRVTLRCSPRSGDLSVYWYQQSLDQGLQFLIQYYNGEERAKGNILERFSAQQFPDLHSELNLSSLELGDSALYFCASSVGGANTGELFFGEGSRLTVL.